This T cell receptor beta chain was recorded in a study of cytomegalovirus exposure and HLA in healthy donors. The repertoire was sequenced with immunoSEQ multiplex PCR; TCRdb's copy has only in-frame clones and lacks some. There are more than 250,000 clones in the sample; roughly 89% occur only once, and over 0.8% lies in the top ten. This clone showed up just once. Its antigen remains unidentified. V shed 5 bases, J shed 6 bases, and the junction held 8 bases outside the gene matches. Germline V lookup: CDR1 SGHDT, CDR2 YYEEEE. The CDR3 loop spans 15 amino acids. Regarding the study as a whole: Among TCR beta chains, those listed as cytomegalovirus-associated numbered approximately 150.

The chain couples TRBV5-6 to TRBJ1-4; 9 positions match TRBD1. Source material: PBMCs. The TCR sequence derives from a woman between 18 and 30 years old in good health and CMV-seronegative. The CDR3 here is CASRQYRDRDEKLFF. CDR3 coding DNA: TGTGCCAGCAGACAGTACCGGGACAGGGATGAAAAACTGTTTTTT.